This T cell receptor (beta chain) was sequenced for a study of regulatory T cells in long-lasting Graves disease. In germline, CDR1 is MGHRA, CDR2 YSYEKL. This CDR3 spans 16 amino acids. Details on this clonotype: Its specificity is unknown. At one end the junction does not follow the germline gene, possibly because of a read error.

Construction of TCR beta libraries relied on iRepertoire HTBI primers and on Arm-PCR targeting CDR3 regions. TCRdb analysed the multiplex PCR reads with MiXCR anew, one entry per CDR3 protein. Found here are about 530,000 distinct CDR3 sequences, 16% of them singletons; the top ten hold 25%. This sample's time point: newly diagnosed GD, antithyroid drugs for less than 3 months. TCR sequences were obtained from RNA taken from PBMCs. In each case, Graves' disease was diagnosed per American Thyroid Association guidelines. General observations from the study: TRBV28, TRBJ1-2 and TRBJ2-5 emerged as the favored segments in persistent disease.

This sample also belongs to another study, concerning T cells in Graves' hyperthyroidism and ophthalmopathy. From that report: Exclusion followed for patients with uncontrolled infection, other autoimmune disease, pregnancy or lactation. Most clonotypes that expanded in the thyroid above 0.001 also showed up in blood.

V is TRBV4-1 and J is TRBJ2-1, with 10 bases that match TRBD2. The source material was peripheral blood mononuclear cells (PBMCs), sampled at new diagnosis, from a patient treated with antithyroid drugs. This receptor was taken from a middle-aged woman with Graves disease. The CDR3 nucleotides read TGTGCCAGCAGCCAAACGACTAGCGGGCCGGGGTATGAGCAGTTCTTC. Translated, it gives CASSQTTSGPGYEQFF.